Each of the 7 T cell receptor beta chains below was sequenced from the same sample in a study of neurological immune-mediated disorders. TCRdb redid the calling of the 5' RACE reads with MiXCR, one entry per CDR3 protein. The table shows about 71,000 distinct CDR3 sequences, with roughly 4.3% occurring only once. The sample taken for sequencing was PBMCs. Source of these receptors: a man aged 25 to 40 with multiple sclerosis.

The genes are TRBV7-8 and TRBJ2-3; 10 bases fit TRBD2. V dropped 8 bases and J dropped 5; count of bases not matched to a gene: 10. Germline CDR1 reads SGHVS; CDR2 reads FQNEAQ. This CDR3 spans 15 amino acids. CDR3 protein: CASRPSSSGGDTQYF. The CDR3 coding sequence is TGTGCCAGCCGGCCATCGTCTAGCGGGGGAGATACGCAGTATTTT.

This clonotype was seen ten or more times. The chain uses TRBV29-1 and TRBJ1-2, with TRBD1 matching over 9 bases. This CDR3 spans 11 amino acids. The junction had 6 bases not matched to a gene; V was cut back by 6 bases and J by 10 bases. Per the germline V gene, CDR1 is SQVTM and CDR2 is ANQGSEA. CDR3 region: CSVYRDRDYTF. The CDR3 DNA reads as TGCAGCGTCTACCGGGACAGGGACTACACCTTC.

This clonotype occurred many times. The rearrangement links TRBV20-1 to TRBJ2-7, with D possibly matching TRBD1 (6 bases). Germline CDR1 and CDR2: DFQATT and SNEGSKA (reference sequence). Trimming removed 3 bases at V and 3 bases at J, with 15 bases between. The CDR3 extends over 14 amino acids. The DNA of the CDR3 is TGCAGTGCTAGTCACGGACAGAGAGGCTACGAGCAGTACTTC. It codes for CSASHGQRGYEQYF.

This clonotype was detected ten times or more. This chain connects TRBV10-3 to TRBJ1-3; D unresolved. The germline CDR1 and CDR2 sequences are ENHRY and SYGVKD. Trimming removed 10 bases from V and 4 bases from J, with 8 bases in between. The CDR3 loop spans 11 amino acids. The CDR3 sequence is CATGLGNTIYF. In DNA form, the CDR3 reads TGTGCCACCGGGCTCGGAAACACCATATATTTT.

This clonotype was detected many times. This sequence joins TRBV20-1 and TRBJ1-3; D is undetermined. Trimming removed 3 bases from V and 1 base from J, with 10 bases in between. Germline lookup yields CDR1 DFQATT and CDR2 SNEGSKA (reference sequence). The length of the CDR3 is 14 residues. CDR3 loop: CSASGGPSGNTIYF. Written as DNA, the CDR3 is TGCAGTGCTAGTGGTGGGCCTTCTGGAAACACCATATATTTT.

This chain joins TRBV2 and TRBJ1-2; a weak D match, TRBD1 (5 bases). The CDR3 is 13 residues long. The V end lost 3 bases, the J end lost 3 bases, and 8 bases lay between the germline ends. The germline V gene encodes CDR1 SNHLY and CDR2 FYNNEI. The CDR3 coding sequence is TGTGCCAGCAGTGAGGGGACGGACTATGGCTACACCTTC. Protein sequence: CASSEGTDYGYTF.

In its sample, this clonotype was seen many times. The rearrangement links TRBV5-1 to TRBJ2-3; TRBD1 matches at 7 bases. With V trimmed by 6 bases and J by 10 bases, 14 bases remained unmatched. The CDR3 totals 14 residues. Germline CDR1 SGHRS, CDR2 YFSETQ. The CDR3 DNA follows: TGCGCCAGCAATTCTAGGGGGCTCGATCGGGCGCAGTATTTT. Translating it yields CASNSRGLDRAQYF.